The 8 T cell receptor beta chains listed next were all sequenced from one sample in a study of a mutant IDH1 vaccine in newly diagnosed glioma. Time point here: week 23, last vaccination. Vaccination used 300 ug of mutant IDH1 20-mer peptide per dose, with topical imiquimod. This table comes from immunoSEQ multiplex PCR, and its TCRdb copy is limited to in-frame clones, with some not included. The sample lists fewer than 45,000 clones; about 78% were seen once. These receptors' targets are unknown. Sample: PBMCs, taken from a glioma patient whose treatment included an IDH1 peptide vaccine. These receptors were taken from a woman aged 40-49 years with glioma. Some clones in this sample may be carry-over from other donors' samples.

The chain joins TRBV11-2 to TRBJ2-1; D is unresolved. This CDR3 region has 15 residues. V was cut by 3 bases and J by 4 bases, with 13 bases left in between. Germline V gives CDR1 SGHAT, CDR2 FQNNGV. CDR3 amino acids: CASSLIGPSYNEQFF. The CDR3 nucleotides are TGTGCCAGCAGCTTGATCGGACCCTCTTACAATGAGCAGTTCTTC.

The CDR3 region has the DNA TGTGCCAGCAGTTTAAGCGGGAGGGGAGTGAACGAGCAGTACTTC. Translation: CASSLSGRGVNEQYF. The V gene is TRBV28, the J gene TRBJ2-7, with 10 bases matching TRBD2. The CDR3 is made up of 15 amino acids. The V and J ends lost 2 bases and 5 bases, in that order; junction bases with no gene match: 6. The V gene's germline CDR1 is MDHEN and CDR2 SYDVKM.

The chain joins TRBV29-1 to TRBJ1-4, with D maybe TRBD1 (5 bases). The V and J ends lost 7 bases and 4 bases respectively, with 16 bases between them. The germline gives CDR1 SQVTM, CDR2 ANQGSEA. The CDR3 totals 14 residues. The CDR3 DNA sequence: TGCAGCGCTGGTGGGACGGATGGTAATGAAAAACTGTTTTTT. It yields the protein CSAGGTDGNEKLFF.

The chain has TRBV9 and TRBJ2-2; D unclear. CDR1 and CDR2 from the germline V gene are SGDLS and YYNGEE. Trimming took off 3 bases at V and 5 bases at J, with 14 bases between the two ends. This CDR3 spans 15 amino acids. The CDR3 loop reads CASSALRARTGELFF. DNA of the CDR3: TGTGCCAGCAGCGCACTACGAGCACGGACCGGGGAGCTGTTTTTT. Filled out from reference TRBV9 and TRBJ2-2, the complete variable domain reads DSGVTQTPKHLITATGQRVTLRCSPRSGDLSVYWYQQSLDQGLQFLIQYYNGEERAKGNILERFSAQQFPDLHSELNLSSLELGDSALYFCASSALRARTGELFFGEGSRLTVL.

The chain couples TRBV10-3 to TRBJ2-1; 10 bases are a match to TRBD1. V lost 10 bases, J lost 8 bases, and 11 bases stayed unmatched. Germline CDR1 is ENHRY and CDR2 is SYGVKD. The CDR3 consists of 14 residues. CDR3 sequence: CATWGTGAGDEQFF. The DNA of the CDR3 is TGTGCCACGTGGGGGACAGGGGCGGGCGATGAGCAGTTCTTC.

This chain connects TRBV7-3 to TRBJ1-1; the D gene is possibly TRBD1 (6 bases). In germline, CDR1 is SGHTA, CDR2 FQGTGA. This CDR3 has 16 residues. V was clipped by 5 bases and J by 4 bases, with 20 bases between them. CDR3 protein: CASSPGGWGGPTEAFF. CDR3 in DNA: TGTGCCAGCAGCCCCGGAGGATGGGGGGGGCCCACTGAAGCTTTCTTT. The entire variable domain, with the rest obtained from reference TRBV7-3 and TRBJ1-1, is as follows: GAGVSQTPSNKVTEKGKYVELRCDPISGHTALYWYRQSLGQGPEFLIYFQGTGAADDSGLPNDRFFAVRPEGSVSTLKIQRTERGDSAVYLCASSPGGWGGPTEAFFGQGTRLTVV.

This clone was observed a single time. The CDR3 DNA reads as TGTGCCAGCAGCCCCGCCACGTGGGGCTACGAGCAGTACTTC. Protein: CASSPATWGYEQYF. J is TRBJ2-7 and V is TRBV11-2; no reliable D call. The germline gives CDR1 SGHAT, CDR2 FQNNGV. V was clipped by 5 bases and J by 3 bases, with 14 bases between them. CDR3 length equals 14 residues.

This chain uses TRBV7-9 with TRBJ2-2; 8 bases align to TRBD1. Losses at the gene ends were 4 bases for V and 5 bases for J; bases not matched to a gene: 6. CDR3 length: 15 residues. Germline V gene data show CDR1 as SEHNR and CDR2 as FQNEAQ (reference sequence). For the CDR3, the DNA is TGTGCCAGCAGCTCGGGACAGGTTAGGACCGGGGAGCTGTTTTTT. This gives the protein CASSSGQVRTGELFF. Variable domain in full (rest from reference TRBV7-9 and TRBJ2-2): DTGVSQNPRHKITKRGQNVTFRCDPISEHNRLYWYRQTLGQGPEFLTYFQNEAQLEKSRLLSDRFSAERPKGSFSTLEIQRTEQGDSAMYLCASSSGQVRTGELFFGEGSRLTVL.